This record concerns one T cell receptor beta chain sequence. Its specificity is not known. The sample is drawn from a study of T cell repertoires in cytomegalovirus infection. TCRdb reanalysed the reads using MiXCR and keeps one entry per CDR3 protein. The data show about 190,000 distinct CDR3 sequences, approximately 30% seen once. This CDR3 is 12 amino acids long. The germline V gene has CDR1 DFQATT and CDR2 SNEGSKA (reference sequence). V was shortened by 6 bases and J by 2 bases, with 9 bases between the two germline ends. Study conclusions and caveats: Carriers of CMV and the relevant HLA type were discriminated by public TCR beta frequency.

Input material: PBMCs. The TCR comes from a human donor in good health (CMV status not recorded). Some clones in this sample may be carry-over from other donors' samples. This chain links TRBV20-1 with TRBJ2-3, with D tentatively TRBD1 or TRBD2 (5 bases each). The CDR3 nucleotides read TGCAGTGCGGGGGAATACACAGATACGCAGTATTTT. Translated, it gives CSAGEYTDTQYF.